The sequence of this T cell receptor (beta chain) was determined in a study of T-cell reconstitution after alpha-beta-depleted transplantation in children. Germline V gives CDR1 MGHDK, CDR2 SYGVNS. This CDR3 contains 17 residues. V shed 4 bases, J shed 0 bases, and the junction held 8 bases outside the gene matches. Unique molecular identifiers were used in preparing the TCRbeta library. TCRdb called the PCR reads again in MiXCR, with one record for every CDR3 protein. The sample comprises about 540,000 distinct CDR3 sequences, roughly 27% of which are singletons, and 36% rests with the top ten. This clonotype has just a few counts. Antigen unknown. Findings of the study overall: Newly produced T cells mostly provided counts and TCRbeta diversity after one year, as hyperexpanded clones declined. For some patients, TCRbeta diversity was high at day 60 because of recipient T cells and thymic progenitors that survived.

This clonotype originated in a boy in the first two years of life with Wiskott-Aldrich syndrome, due to receive a stem cell transplant. The V and J genes are TRBV25-1 and TRBJ2-1, with 8 nucleotides matching TRBD1. The sample here was PBMCs, taken before TCRalphabeta/CD19-depleted stem cell transplant. CDR3 coding DNA: TGTGCCAGCAGTGCGGACAGGGCCGTCAGCTCCTACAATGAGCAGTTCTTC. This sequence encodes CASSADRAVSSYNEQFF.